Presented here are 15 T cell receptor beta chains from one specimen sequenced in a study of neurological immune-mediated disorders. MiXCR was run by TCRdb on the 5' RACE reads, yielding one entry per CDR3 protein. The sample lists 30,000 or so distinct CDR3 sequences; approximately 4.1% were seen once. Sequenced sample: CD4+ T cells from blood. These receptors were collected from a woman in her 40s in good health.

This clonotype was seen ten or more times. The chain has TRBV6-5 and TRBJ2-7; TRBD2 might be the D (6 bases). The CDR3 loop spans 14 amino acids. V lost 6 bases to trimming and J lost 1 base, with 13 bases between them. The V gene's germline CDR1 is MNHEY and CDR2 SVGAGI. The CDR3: CASSSGGKSYEQYF. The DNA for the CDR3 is TGTGCCAGCAGCTCCGGGGGTAAATCCTACGAGCAGTACTTC.

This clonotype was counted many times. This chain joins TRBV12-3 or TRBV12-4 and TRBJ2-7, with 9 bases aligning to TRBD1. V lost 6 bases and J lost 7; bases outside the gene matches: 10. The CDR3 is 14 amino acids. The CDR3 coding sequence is TGTGCCAGCAGCCCCGACAGGGGGTTGAGAGAGCAGTACTTC. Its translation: CASSPDRGLREQYF.

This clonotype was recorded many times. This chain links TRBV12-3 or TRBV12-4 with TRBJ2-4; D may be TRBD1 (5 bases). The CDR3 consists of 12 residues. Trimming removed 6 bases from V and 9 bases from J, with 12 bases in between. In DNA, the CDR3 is TGTGCCAGCAGGTCAACAGGTGGCATTCAGTACTTC. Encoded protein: CASRSTGGIQYF.

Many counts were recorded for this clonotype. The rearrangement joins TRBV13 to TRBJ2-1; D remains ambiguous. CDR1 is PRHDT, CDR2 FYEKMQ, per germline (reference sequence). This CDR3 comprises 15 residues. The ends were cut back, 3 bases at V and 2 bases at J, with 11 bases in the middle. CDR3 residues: CASSFGPLAYNEQFF. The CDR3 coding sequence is TGTGCCAGCAGCTTCGGCCCCCTCGCCTACAATGAGCAGTTCTTC.

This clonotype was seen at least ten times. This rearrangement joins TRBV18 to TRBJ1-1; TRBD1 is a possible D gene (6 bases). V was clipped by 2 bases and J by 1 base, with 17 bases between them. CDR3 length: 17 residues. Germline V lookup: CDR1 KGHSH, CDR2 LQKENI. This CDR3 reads CASSPSGLRGGNTEAFF. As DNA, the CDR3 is TGTGCCAGCTCACCATCCGGACTCCGAGGGGGGAACACTGAAGCTTTCTTT.

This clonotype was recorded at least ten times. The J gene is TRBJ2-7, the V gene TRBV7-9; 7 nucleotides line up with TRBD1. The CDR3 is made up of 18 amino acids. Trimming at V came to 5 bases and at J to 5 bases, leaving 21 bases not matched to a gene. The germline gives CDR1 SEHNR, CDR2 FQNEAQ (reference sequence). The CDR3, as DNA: TGTGCCAGCAGCCCCGCGACTTTCGACAGGGTAGGTTCCCACGAGCAGTACTTC. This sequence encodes CASSPATFDRVGSHEQYF.

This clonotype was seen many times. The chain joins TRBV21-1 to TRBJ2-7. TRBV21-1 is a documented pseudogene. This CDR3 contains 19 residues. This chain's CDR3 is CASSKGVEAPEVGSYEQYF. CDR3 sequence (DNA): TGTGCCAGCAGCAAAGGAGTTGAGGCTCCAGAGGTTGGGTCCTACGAGCAGTACTTC.

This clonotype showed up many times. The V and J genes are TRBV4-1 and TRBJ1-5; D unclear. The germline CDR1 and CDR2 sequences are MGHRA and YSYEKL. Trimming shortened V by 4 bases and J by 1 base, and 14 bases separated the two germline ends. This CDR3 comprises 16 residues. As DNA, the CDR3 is TGCGCCAGCAGCCTCGCTGGTGGGGTAAGCAATCAGCCCCAGCATTTT. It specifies CASSLAGGVSNQPQHF.

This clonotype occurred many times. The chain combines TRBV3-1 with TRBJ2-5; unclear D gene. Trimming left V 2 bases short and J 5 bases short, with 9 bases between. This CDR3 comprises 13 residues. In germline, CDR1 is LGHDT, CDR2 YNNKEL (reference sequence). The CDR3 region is CASSQSTSETQYF. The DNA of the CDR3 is TGTGCCAGCAGCCAAAGTACATCGGAGACCCAGTACTTC.

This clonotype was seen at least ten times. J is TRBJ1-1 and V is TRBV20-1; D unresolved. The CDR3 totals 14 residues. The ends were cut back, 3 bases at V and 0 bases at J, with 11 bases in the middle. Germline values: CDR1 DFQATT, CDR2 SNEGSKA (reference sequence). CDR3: CSARIRQVNTEAFF. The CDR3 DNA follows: TGCAGTGCTAGGATTCGGCAAGTGAACACTGAAGCTTTCTTT.

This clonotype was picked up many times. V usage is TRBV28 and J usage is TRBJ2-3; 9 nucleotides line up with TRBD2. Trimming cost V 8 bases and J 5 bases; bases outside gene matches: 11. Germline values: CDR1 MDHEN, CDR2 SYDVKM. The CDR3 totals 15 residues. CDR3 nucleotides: TGTGCCAGCCAGCAACCGGGACTAGCTCAAGATACGCAGTATTTT. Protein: CASQQPGLAQDTQYF.

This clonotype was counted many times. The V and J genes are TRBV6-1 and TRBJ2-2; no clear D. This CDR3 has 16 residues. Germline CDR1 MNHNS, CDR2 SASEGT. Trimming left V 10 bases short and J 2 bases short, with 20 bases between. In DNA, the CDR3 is TGTGCCACCCTCTTAGCCGAAGAAATTAACACCGGGGAGCTGTTTTTT. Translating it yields CATLLAEEINTGELFF.

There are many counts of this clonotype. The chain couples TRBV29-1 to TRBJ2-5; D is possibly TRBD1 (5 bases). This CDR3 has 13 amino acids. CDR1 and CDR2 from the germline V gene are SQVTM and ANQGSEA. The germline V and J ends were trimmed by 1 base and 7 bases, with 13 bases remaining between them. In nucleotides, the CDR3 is TGCAGCGTTGAAGTGGCAGGGCCAGGGACCCAGTACTTC. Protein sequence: CSVEVAGPGTQYF.

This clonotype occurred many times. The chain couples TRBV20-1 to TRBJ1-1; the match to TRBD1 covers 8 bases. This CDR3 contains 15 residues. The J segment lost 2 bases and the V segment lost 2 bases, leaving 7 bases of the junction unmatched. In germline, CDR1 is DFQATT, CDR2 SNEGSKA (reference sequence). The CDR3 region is CSARFSGGRNTEAFF. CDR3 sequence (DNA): TGCAGTGCTAGATTCTCAGGGGGCAGAAACACTGAAGCTTTCTTT.

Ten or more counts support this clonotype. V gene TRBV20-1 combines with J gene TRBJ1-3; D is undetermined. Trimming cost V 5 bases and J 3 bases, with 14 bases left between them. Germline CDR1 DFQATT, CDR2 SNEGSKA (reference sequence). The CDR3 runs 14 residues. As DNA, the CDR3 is TGCAGTGCTCCCGATAACCAAATTGGAAACACCATATATTTT. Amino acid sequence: CSAPDNQIGNTIYF.